The clone carrying this T cell receptor (beta chain) showed up many times. The sample comes from a study of breast tumors, draining lymph nodes, adjacent tissues. TCRdb itself ran the multiplex PCR reads through MiXCR, one entry per CDR3 protein. The table includes approximately 210,000 distinct CDR3 sequences, approximately 29% detected once. Samples came from axillary lymph nodes draining the breast cancer. The CDR3 loop spans 14 amino acids. V shed 8 bases and J shed 3 bases, with 17 bases lying between them. The clonotype was recovered from a female donor with breast cancer. Some clones in this sample may be carry-over from other donors' samples. Sequenced sample: axillary lymph node tissue. This chain joins TRBV12-3 or TRBV12-4 and TRBJ2-7; a possible D gene is TRBD1 (6 bases). The CDR3 region is CASGGQPQYYEQYF. The CDR3 DNA is TGTGCCAGCGGAGGACAGCCCCAATACTACGAGCAGTACTTC.